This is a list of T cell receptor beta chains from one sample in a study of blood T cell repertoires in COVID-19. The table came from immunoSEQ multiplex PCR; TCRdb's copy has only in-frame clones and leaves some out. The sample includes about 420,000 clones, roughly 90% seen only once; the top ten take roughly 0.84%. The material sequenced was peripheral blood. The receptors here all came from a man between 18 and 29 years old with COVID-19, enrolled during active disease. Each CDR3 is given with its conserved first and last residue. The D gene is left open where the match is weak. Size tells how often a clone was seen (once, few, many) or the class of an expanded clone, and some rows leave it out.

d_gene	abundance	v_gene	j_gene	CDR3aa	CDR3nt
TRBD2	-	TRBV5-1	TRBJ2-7	CASSWPGGNEQYF	TGCGCCAGCAGCTGGCCGGGAGGTAACGAGCAGTACTTC
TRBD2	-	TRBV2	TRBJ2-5	CASSENILRLAVFQETQYF	TGTGCCAGCAGTGAAAACATTTTGAGGCTAGCGGTGTTCCAAGAGACCCAGTACTTC
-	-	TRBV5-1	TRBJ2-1	CASSLAIQRNNEQFF	TGCGCCAGCAGCTTGGCCATACAGAGAAACAATGAGCAGTTCTTC
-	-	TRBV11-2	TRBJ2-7	CASSLVLVTYEQYF	TGTGCCAGCAGCTTAGTCCTCGTAACCTACGAGCAGTACTTC
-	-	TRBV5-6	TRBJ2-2	CASSFDSNGELFF	TGTGCCAGCAGCTTCGACTCGAACGGGGAGCTGTTTTTT
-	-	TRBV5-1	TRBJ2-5	CASSFDSRETQYF	TGCGCCAGCAGCTTCGATAGTCGAGAGACCCAGTACTTC
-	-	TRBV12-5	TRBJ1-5	CASGLVRQPLGPQHF	TGTGCTAGTGGTTTGGTACGCCAGCCGCTAGGGCCCCAGCATTTT
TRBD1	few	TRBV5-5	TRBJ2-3	CASSLDEGQPTDTQYF	TGTGCCAGCAGCTTGGACGAGGGACAGCCAACAGATACGCAGTATTTT
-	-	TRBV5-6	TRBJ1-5	CASSLMQIGAQHF	TGTGCCAGCAGCTTGATGCAGATAGGGGCCCAGCATTTT
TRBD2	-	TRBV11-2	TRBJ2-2	CASTLAGGPSGELFF	TGTGCCAGTACACTAGCGGGAGGGCCCAGCGGGGAGCTGTTTTTT
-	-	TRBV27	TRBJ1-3	CASSLRGAIRNTIYF	TGTGCCAGCAGTTTGCGGGGGGCGATACGAAACACCATATATTTT
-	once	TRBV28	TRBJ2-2	CASRPGGLVTGELFF	TGTGCCAGCAGACCAGGAGGCTTAGTCACCGGGGAGCTGTTTTTT
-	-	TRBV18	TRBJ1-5	CASSPGQGSSNQPQHF	TGTGCCAGCTCACCGGGGCAGGGATCGAGCAATCAGCCCCAGCATTTT
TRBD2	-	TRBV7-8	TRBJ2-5	CASSLVPSGLKKRGVETQYF	TGTGCCAGCAGCTTAGTTCCTAGCGGCCTCAAAAAAAGGGGAGTGGAGACCCAGTACTTC
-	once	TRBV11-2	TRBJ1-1	CASSPPEGVNTEAFF	TGTGCCAGCAGCCCCCCTGAGGGGGTGAACACTGAAGCTTTCTTT
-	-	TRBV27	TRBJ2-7	CASSFSGRSYEQYF	TGTGCCAGCAGTTTTTCAGGGAGGTCCTACGAGCAGTACTTC
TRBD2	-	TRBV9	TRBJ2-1	CASSIGLAPYNEQFF	TGTGCCAGCAGCATAGGACTAGCCCCCTACAATGAGCAGTTCTTC